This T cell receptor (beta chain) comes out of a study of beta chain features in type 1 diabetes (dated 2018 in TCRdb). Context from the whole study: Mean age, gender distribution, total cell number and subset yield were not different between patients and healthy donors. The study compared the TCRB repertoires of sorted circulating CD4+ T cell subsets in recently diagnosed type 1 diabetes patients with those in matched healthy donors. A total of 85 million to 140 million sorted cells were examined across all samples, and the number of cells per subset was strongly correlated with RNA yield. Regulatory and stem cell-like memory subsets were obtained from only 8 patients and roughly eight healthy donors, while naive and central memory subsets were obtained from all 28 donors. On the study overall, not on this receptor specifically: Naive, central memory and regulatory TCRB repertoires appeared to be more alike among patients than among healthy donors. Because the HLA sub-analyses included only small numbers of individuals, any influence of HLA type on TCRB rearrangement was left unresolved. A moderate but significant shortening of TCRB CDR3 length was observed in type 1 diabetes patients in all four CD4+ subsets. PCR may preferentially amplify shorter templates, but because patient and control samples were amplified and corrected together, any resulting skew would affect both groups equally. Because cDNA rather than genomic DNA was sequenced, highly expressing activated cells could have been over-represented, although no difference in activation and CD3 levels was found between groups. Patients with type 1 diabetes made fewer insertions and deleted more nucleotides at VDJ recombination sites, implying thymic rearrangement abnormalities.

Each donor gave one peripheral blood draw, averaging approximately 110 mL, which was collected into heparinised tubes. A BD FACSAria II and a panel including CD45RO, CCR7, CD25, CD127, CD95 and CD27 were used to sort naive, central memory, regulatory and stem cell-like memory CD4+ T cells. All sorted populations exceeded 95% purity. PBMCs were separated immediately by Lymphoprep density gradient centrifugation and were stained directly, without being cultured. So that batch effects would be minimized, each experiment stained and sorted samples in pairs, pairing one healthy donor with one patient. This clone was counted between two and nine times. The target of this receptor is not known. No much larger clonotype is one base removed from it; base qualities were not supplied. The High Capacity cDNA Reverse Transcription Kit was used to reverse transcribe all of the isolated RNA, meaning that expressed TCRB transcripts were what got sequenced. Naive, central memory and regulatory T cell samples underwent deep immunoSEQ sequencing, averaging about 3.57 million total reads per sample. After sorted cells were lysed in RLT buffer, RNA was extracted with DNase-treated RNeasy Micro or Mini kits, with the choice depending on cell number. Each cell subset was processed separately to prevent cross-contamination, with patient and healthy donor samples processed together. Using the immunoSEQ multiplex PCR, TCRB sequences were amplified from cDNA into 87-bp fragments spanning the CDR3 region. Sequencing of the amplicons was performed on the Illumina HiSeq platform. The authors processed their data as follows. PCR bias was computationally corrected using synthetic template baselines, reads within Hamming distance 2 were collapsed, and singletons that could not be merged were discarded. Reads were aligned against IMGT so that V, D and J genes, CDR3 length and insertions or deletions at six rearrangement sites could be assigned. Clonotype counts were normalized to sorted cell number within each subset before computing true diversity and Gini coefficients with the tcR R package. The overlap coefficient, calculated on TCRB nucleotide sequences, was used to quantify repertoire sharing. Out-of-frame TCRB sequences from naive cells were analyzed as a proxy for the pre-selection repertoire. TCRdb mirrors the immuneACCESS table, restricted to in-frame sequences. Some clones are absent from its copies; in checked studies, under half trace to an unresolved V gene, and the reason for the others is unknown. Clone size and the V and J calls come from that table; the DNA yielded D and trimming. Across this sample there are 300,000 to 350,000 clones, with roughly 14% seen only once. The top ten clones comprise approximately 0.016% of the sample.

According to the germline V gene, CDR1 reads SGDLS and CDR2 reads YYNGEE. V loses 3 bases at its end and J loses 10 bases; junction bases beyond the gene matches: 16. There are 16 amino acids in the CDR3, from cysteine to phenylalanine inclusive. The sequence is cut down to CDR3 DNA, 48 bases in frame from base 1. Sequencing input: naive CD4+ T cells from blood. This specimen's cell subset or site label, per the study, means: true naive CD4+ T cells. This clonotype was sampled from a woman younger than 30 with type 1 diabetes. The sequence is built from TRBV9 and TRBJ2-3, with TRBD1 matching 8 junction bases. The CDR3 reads CASSGAGQGGGLAQYF. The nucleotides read TGTGCCAGCAGCGGAGCCGGACAGGGAGGCGGTTTGGCGCAGTATTTT.